This T cell receptor (beta chain) was documented in a study of blood T cell repertoires in COVID-19. Looked up from germline, CDR1 is SQVTM and CDR2 is ANQGSEA. This CDR3 has 12 residues. Trimming took off 5 bases at V and 5 bases at J, with 9 bases between the two ends. The data were produced by immunoSEQ multiplex PCR, yet TCRdb's version contains in-frame clones alone and is incomplete. The sample holds about 71,000 clones, about 86% seen once. The V and J genes are TRBV29-1 and TRBJ1-4; D remains unclear. Material: peripheral blood. This clonotype was sampled from a man over 45 with active COVID-19. DNA of the CDR3: TGCAGCGTTCTCGGGAGAAATGAAAAACTGTTTTTT. Translation gives CSVLGRNEKLFF.